This T cell receptor (beta chain) was recorded in a study of cytomegalovirus exposure and HLA in healthy donors. These donors counted as nominally healthy when sampled, but unrecorded immune exposures were likely. PCR amplification relied on 60 Vbeta primers (plus 13 Jbeta primers). The assay was immunoSEQ multiplex PCR, and TCRdb's table has in-frame clones only and misses some. The table records 170,000 or so clones, about four fifths of them present only once. This clonotype was sampled from a woman between 50 and 59 years old in good health and CMV-seronegative. The sequencing input was PBMCs.

This chain's CDR3 is CASSGGEGFSYNEQFF. The CDR3 DNA reads as TGTGCCAGCTCCGGGGGGGAGGGATTCTCCTACAATGAGCAGTTCTTC. The chain uses TRBV6-4 and TRBJ2-1; 8 nucleotides agree with TRBD2. Germline CDR1 MRHNA, CDR2 SNTAGT. J was trimmed by 0 bases and V by 8 bases; bases with no gene match: 9. This CDR3 is 16 amino acids long.